A selection of T cell receptor beta chains follows, all from one sample in a study of blood T cell repertoires in COVID-19. TCRdb's copy holds only in-frame clones and misses some; the assay was immunoSEQ multiplex PCR. The table records fewer than 300,000 clones, 82% of them present only once. The source material was PBMCs or T cells enriched from blood (not recorded which). Receptors originate from a man in his forties or fifties who had been exposed to COVID-19. The CDR3 runs from the conserved cysteine through the conserved F or W. The D gene is left open where the match is weak. Clone size, where shown, is once, few, many, or a class for clones that have expanded.

TRBJ1-1	NA	NA	TRBV9	TGTGCCAGCAGCCCCCCGGTTGGGAACACTGAAGCTTTCTTT	CASSPPVGNTEAFF
TRBJ2-3	NA	TRBD2	TRBV10-3	TGTGCCACATGCGGGAGGACAACAGATACGCAGTATTTT	CATCGRTTDTQYF
TRBJ2-3	NA	TRBD1	TRBV5-6	TGTGCCAGCAGCTCGACAGGGGCAGATACGCAGTATTTT	CASSSTGADTQYF
TRBJ1-5	NA	NA	TRBV7-9	TGTGCCAGCGGGATACGGGGTCAGCCCCAGCATTTT	CASGIRGQPQHF
TRBJ1-4	NA	TRBD1	TRBV18	TGTGCCAGCTCACCACGAAGCCGGGACAGGTCAACTAATGAAAAACTGTTTTTT	CASSPRSRDRSTNEKLFF
TRBJ2-3	few	TRBD1	TRBV30	TGTGCCTGGAGGGGCAGGGGGACAGATACGCAGTATTTT	CAWRGRGTDTQYF
TRBJ2-1	NA	NA	TRBV24-1	TGTGCCACCAGTGCCGAGGACAGCCAGCAGTTCTTC	CATSAEDSQQFF
TRBJ2-7	NA	NA	TRBV27	TGTGCCAGCAGGGATACAGGTTCCGAGCAGTACTTC	CASRDTGSEQYF
TRBJ1-2	few	TRBD1	TRBV5-1	TGCGCCAGCAGCTTGGGGGACAGGGCCCCCGCTAGCTACACCTTC	CASSLGDRAPASYTF
TRBJ1-6	NA	TRBD1	TRBV11-2	TGTGCCAGCAGCTTAGATAGGCGACAGGGGCATTCACCCCTCCACTTT	CASSLDRRQGHSPLHF
TRBJ1-1	NA	NA	TRBV7-8	TGTGCCAGCAGCGATAGTCGGGGGGGCACTGAAGCCTTCTTT	CASSDSRGGTEAFF
TRBJ2-1	NA	NA	TRBV7-9	TGTGCCAGCAGCCCCTGGCGGGATGGGAATGAGCAGTTCTTC	CASSPWRDGNEQFF
TRBJ2-5	NA	NA	TRBV2	TGTGCCAGCAGATCTGGGGGGGCGGGAGAGACCCAGTACTTC	CASRSGGAGETQYF
TRBJ1-1	once	NA	TRBV9	TGTGCCAGCAGCGTAGACGGGACTGAAGCTTTCTTT	CASSVDGTEAFF
TRBJ2-3	NA	NA	TRBV6-5	TGTGCCAGCAGTTCCCGCCTAGCGACTAGCACAGATACGCAGTATTTT	CASSSRLATSTDTQYF
TRBJ2-1	NA	NA	TRBV24-1	TGTGCCACCAGTGATTACTTGAATGAGCAGTTCTTC	CATSDYLNEQFF
TRBJ1-2	NA	NA	TRBV18	TGTGCCAGCTCGACCCCAGAGGCCTATGGCTACACCTTC	CASSTPEAYGYTF
TRBJ1-4	once	NA	TRBV6-5	TGTGCCAGCAGTTACTCGATAACTGCAACTAATGAAAAACTGTTTTTT	CASSYSITATNEKLFF
TRBJ2-7	NA	NA	TRBV12-5	TGTGCTAGTGGTTCAATTAGCTCCTACGAGCAGTACTTC	CASGSISSYEQYF
TRBJ2-1	once	TRBD2	TRBV5-4	TGTGCCAGCAGCAGAGGTGGCGGGGGGAAATATTTCAATGAGCAGTTCTTC	CASSRGGGGKYFNEQFF
TRBJ2-7	NA	TRBD1	TRBV6-5	TGTGCCAGCAGTCCATATGGGGACAGGTCCTACGAGCAGTACTTC	CASSPYGDRSYEQYF
TRBJ1-5	few	NA	TRBV19	TGTGCCAGTAGTATTGGACAGATTAGCAATCAGCCCCAGCATTTT	CASSIGQISNQPQHF
TRBJ1-2	NA	NA	TRBV6-4	TGTGCCAGCTCCCCGATGGGGGGTTATGGCTACACCTTC	CASSPMGGYGYTF
TRBJ1-4	few	TRBD1	TRBV9	TGTGCCAGCAGCCTAAGACAGGGGGCAGCTAATGAAAAACTGTTTTTT	CASSLRQGAANEKLFF
TRBJ2-1	NA	TRBD2	TRBV30	TGTGCCTGGAGTCCGGGGACTAGCGGGAGGCCCACCCGCGAGCAGTTCTTC	CAWSPGTSGRPTREQFF
TRBJ2-6	NA	NA	TRBV15	TGTGCCACCAGCAGACCTCGCGAGAGCTCTGGGGCCAACGTCCTGACTTTC	CATSRPRESSGANVLTF
TRBJ2-7	NA	NA	TRBV11-3	TGTGCCAGCAGCCAAAGTAGTTTACTGGACGAGCAGTACTTC	CASSQSSLLDEQYF
TRBJ2-1	once	TRBD1	TRBV5-1	TGCGCCAGCAGCCCCGGACAGGTCAATGAGCAGTTCTTC	CASSPGQVNEQFF
TRBJ2-7	NA	NA	TRBV27	TGTGCCAGCAGAAATCAGGGGCTCGACGAGCAGTACTTC	CASRNQGLDEQYF